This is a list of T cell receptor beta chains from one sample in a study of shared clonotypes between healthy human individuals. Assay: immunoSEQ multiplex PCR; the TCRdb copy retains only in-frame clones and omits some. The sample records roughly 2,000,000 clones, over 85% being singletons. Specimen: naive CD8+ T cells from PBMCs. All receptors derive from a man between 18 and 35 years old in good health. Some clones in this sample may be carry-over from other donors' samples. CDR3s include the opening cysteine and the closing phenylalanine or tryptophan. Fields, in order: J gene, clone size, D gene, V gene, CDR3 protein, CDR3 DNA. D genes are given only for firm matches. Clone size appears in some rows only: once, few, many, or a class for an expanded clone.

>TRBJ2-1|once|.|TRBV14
CASSQDLTLRNNEQFF
TGTGCCAGCAGCCAAGATCTAACCCTTAGAAACAATGAGCAGTTCTTC
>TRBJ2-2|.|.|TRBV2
CASWISIGTGELFF
TGTGCCAGCTGGATATCTATCGGCACCGGGGAGCTGTTTTTT
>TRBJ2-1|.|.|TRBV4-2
CASSPGLGGSYNEQFF
TGTGCCAGCAGCCCGGGCCTGGGGGGCTCCTACAATGAGCAGTTCTTC
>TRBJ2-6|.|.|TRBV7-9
CASSYSGGSGANVLTF
TGTGCCAGCAGCTACAGTGGTGGCTCTGGGGCCAACGTCCTGACTTTC
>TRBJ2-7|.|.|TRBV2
CASYQAGFSYEQYF
TGTGCCAGCTATCAGGCGGGTTTCTCCTACGAGCAGTACTTC
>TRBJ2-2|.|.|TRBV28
CASSLLQENTGELFF
TGTGCCAGCAGTTTGTTGCAGGAAAACACCGGGGAGCTGTTTTTT
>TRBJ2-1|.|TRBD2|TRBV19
CARGLSGRASYNEQFF
TGTGCCAGGGGACTTAGCGGGAGGGCCTCCTACAATGAGCAGTTCTTC
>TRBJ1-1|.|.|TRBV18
CASSPTVGVNTEAFF
TGTGCCAGCTCACCGACGGTGGGGGTGAACACTGAAGCTTTCTTT
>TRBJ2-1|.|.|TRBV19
CASSLGLREQFF
TGTGCCAGTAGCCTGGGACTCCGCGAGCAGTTCTTC
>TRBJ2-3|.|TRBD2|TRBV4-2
CASSQGTSDSTDTQYF
TGTGCCAGCAGCCAAGGGACTAGCGATAGCACAGATACGCAGTATTTT
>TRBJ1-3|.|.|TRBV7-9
CASSLRDNSGNTIYF
TGTGCCAGCAGCCTCCGGGACAACTCTGGAAACACCATATATTTT
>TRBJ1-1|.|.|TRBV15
CATSREGAPFFF
TGTGCCACCAGCAGAGAGGGGGCCCCTTTTTTCTTT
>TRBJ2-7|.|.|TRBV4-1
CASSFEAGGSYEQYF
TGCGCCAGCAGCTTCGAGGCGGGCGGATCCTACGAGCAGTACTTC
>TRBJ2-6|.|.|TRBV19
CASSPPGRSSGANVLTF
TGTGCCAGTAGTCCACCAGGACGGAGCTCTGGGGCCAACGTCCTGACTTTC
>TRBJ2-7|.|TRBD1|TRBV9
CASSGGQGSDHEQYF
TGTGCCAGCAGCGGGGGACAGGGAAGCGATCACGAGCAGTACTTC
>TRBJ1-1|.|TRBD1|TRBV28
CASSLLGQGDTEAFF
TGTGCCAGCAGTTTACTGGGACAGGGAGACACTGAAGCTTTCTTT
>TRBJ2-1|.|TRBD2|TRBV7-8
CASSFLAGGGVEQFF
TGTGCCAGCAGCTTTCTAGCGGGAGGGGGGGTTGAGCAGTTCTTC
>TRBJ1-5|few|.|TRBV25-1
CASSEFVQPQHF
TGTGCCAGCAGTGAATTTGTTCAGCCCCAGCATTTT
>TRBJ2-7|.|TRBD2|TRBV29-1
CSDGLAVGGYEQYF
TGCAGCGACGGACTAGCGGTCGGAGGGTACGAGCAGTACTTC
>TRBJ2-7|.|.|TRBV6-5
CASTGQKATYEQYF
TGTGCCAGCACAGGACAGAAAGCCACCTACGAGCAGTACTTC
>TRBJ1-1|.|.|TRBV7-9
CASSKDKNTEAFF
TGTGCCAGCAGCAAGGACAAGAACACTGAAGCTTTCTTT
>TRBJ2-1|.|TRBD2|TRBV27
CASGGRAPNEQFF
TGTGCCAGCGGCGGGAGGGCCCCCAATGAGCAGTTCTTC
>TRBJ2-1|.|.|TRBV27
CASSLSPGQLKYNEQFF
TGTGCCAGCAGTTTATCGCCGGGACAACTAAAGTACAATGAGCAGTTCTTC
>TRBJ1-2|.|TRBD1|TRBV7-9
CASSAWTGRGYTF
TGTGCCAGCAGCGCCTGGACAGGGCGGGGCTACACCTTC
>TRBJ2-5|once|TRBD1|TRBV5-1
CASSLADRGRETQYF
TGCGCCAGCAGCTTGGCCGACAGGGGGCGAGAGACCCAGTACTTC
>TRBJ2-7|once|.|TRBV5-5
CASSLAPAGQAGLYEQYF
TGTGCCAGCAGCTTGGCCCCGGCAGGGCAAGCTGGTCTATACGAGCAGTACTTC
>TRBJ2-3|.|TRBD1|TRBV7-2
CASSSPTGDYTDTQYF
TGTGCCAGCAGCTCCCCGACAGGGGATTACACAGATACGCAGTATTTT
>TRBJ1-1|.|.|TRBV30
CAWRSSGNTEAFF
TGTGCCTGGAGGAGCTCAGGGAACACTGAAGCTTTCTTT
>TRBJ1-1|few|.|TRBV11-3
CASSLGSGEAFF
TGTGCCAGCAGCTTAGGATCAGGGGAAGCTTTCTTT
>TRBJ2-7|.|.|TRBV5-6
CASSFDSSYEQYF
TGTGCCAGCAGCTTCGATAGCTCCTACGAGCAGTACTTC
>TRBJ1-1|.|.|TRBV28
CASSAAGQNTEAFF
TGTGCCAGCAGTGCCGCAGGGCAAAACACTGAAGCTTTCTTT
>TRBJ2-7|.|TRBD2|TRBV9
CASSVSSGRALEQYF
TGTGCCAGCAGCGTATCTAGCGGGAGGGCCCTCGAGCAGTACTTC
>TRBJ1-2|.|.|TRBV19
CASSIGYGADGYTF
TGTGCCAGTAGTATCGGCTACGGCGCAGATGGCTACACCTTC
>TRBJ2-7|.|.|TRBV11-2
CASSLDPLSGSEQYF
TGTGCCAGCAGCTTAGACCCGCTGTCCGGCTCCGAGCAGTACTTC
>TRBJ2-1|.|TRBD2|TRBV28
CASNWAGEGNEQFF
TGTGCCAGCAACTGGGCGGGAGAAGGAAATGAGCAGTTCTTC
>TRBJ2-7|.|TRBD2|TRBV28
CASSLWGIAGADYEQYF
TGTGCCAGCAGTTTGTGGGGTATTGCGGGAGCGGACTACGAGCAGTACTTC
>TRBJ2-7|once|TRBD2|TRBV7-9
CASSHSGRPYEQYF
TGTGCCAGCAGCCATAGCGGGAGGCCCTACGAGCAGTACTTC
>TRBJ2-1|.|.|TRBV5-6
CASSLQLHEQFF
TGTGCCAGCAGCTTGCAGTTGCATGAGCAGTTCTTC
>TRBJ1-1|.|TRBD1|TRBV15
CATSTLGQARPLSLFKFTEAFF
TGTGCCACCAGCACCTTGGGACAGGCAAGACCCCTATCCCTCTTTAAGTTCACTGAAGCTTTCTTT
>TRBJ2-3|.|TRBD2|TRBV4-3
CASSSGLAGVTDTQYF
TGCGCCAGCAGCTCGGGACTAGCGGGGGTCACAGATACGCAGTATTTT
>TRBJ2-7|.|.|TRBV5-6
CASSLQSSYEQYF
TGTGCCAGCAGCTTGCAAAGCTCCTACGAGCAGTACTTC
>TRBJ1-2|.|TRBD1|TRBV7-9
CASSRGDRKNYGYTF
TGTGCCAGCAGCCGAGGGGACAGGAAGAACTATGGCTACACCTTC
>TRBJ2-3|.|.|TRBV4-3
CASSHPGSTDTQYF
TGCGCCAGCAGCCATCCGGGAAGCACAGATACGCAGTATTTT
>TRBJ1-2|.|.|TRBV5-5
CASSLGFGSHYGYTF
TGTGCCAGCAGCTTGGGGTTCGGGTCACACTATGGCTACACCTTC
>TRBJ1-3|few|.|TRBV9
CASSVSGSGNTIYF
TGTGCCAGCAGCGTATCCGGCTCTGGAAACACCATATATTTT
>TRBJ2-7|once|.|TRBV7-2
CASSRLSGITPHEQYF
TGTGCCAGCAGCCGACTTTCCGGGATTACCCCCCACGAGCAGTACTTC
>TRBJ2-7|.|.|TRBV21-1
CASSGASGQGYEQYF
TGTGCCAGCTCGGGGGCTTCGGGACAGGGTTACGAGCAGTACTTC